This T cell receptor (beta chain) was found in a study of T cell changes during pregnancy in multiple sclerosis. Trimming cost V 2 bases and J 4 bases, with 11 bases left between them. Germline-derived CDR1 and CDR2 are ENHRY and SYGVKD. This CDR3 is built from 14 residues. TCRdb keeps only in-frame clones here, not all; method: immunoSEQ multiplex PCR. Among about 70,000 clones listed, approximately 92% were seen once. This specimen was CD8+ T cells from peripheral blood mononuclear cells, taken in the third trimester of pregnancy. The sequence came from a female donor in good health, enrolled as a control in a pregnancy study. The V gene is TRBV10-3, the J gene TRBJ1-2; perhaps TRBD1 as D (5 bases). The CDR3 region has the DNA TGTGCCATCAGTGAGGCGGACAAGGGCTATGGCTACACCTTC. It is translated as CAISEADKGYGYTF.